Given below is one TCR beta chain in context. Its antigen is not known. The entry originates in a study of T cells after yellow fever vaccination. Template switching by 5'RACE produced TCR cDNA, adding a universal primer site and UMIs. TCRdb independently ran MiXCR on the 5' RACE reads; one entry per CDR3 protein. Seen here are some 110,000 distinct CDR3 sequences, roughly 8.4% observed once, and the top ten hold around 25%. CDR3 length: 13 amino acids. Study-level points and caveats: A large majority of primary-vaccination clones showed up again after the booster (96% CD4, around 90% CD8). Though weaker, the secondary response peaked faster, on day 5 versus 15. Repertoires obtained by FACS sorting could include abundant clonotypes that entered as contaminants from the bulk population.

Sample: CD8+ T cells sorted from PBMCs, taken 45 days after the yellow fever booster vaccination. The gene calls are TRBV21-1 and TRBJ2-6; whether TRBD1, the table's D call, matches the DNA was not checked. TRBV21-1 is listed as a pseudogene. The clonotype comes from a man under 40 who received the YFV17D yellow fever vaccine. The CDR3 is CASRGSGANVLTF. The CDR3 coding sequence is TGTGCCAGCCGGGGGTCCGGGGCCAACGTCCTGACTTTC.